Listed here is a single T cell receptor (beta chain). Its specific antigen is unknown. The sample belongs to a study of cytomegalovirus exposure and HLA in healthy donors (dated 2017 in TCRdb). Study-level background: An earlier analysis of roughly 500 of the donors reported 276 Gb of sequence data and 117 million unique TCR beta sequences obtained from about 180 million T cells. The study used immunosequencing to profile the T cell repertoires of more than 650 subjects and linked those repertoires to cytomegalovirus serostatus. High-throughput TCR immunosequencing, statistical association of individual TCRs with disease status, and machine learning were combined to predict cytomegalovirus infection status. The genetic ancestry cluster associated with self-reported Caucasian donors included 80% to 90% of the roughly 390 genotyped donors. Besides the first cohort of roughly 660 subjects, a separate validation cohort made up of some 110 different subjects was used. About five DR-DQ haplotypes were treated as single units for association and clustering because of strong linkage in the cohort. All discovery cohort repertoires had been generated on a single sequencing platform. An earlier analysis of around 640 of the donors used high-throughput TCR beta sequencing to judge whether each TCR beta V gene segment behaved as functional or pseudogenic. A later genetic analysis took genome-wide SNP genotypes for about three fifths of the 666 donors and used that subset as a discovery cohort. The study aimed to test whether cataloging public T cell receptors could reveal signatures of past pathogen exposure. The later analysis used no new phenotypic data to find candidate immune exposures, relying instead on TCR beta sequences and their occurrence across donors. HLA typing included class I and class II loci at four-digit resolution. Donor age, sex, ethnicity and CMV serostatus were compiled alongside the repertoire data. Approximately 300 gigabases of sequencing data and approximately 92 million unique TCR sequences made up an early release that covered under 750 HLA-typed donors. Among a few hundred genotyped donors of the cohort, an average of about 240,000 unique TCR beta nucleotide sequences were sequenced per donor, around 20% of them non-productive. A later analysis re-analyzed previously published TCR beta repertoires from roughly 690 donors and added high-resolution HLA genotyping to study TCR occurrence patterns. The number of typed donors differed by locus: about 620-640 for A, B, C, DRB1 and DQB1; 522 for DQA1; 600 to 610 for DPA1; and some 470 for DPB1. What the research found in general, with its limitations: Roughly uniform sequencing depth across donors was assumed in presence/absence analyses, although this assumption may not hold. A later genetic analysis associated a missense DCLRE1C variant with V-gene and J-gene trimming of TCR beta chains, and an independent cohort replicated the association. A further reported finding was that TCR beta sequences accurately predicted the HLA-A and HLA-B alleles for most subjects in the first cohort. A cluster of highly shared sequence variants was judged likely to represent a technical artifact of the sequencing pipeline. HLA typing was unavailable for some donors at each locus, so association tests used only the typed subset. According to a later genetic analysis, donors in an Asian-associated ancestry cluster had fewer N-insertions in productive TCRs than the approximately 630-donor mean. Cytomegalovirus status was reported to be diagnosed by the classifier with high specificity and sensitivity in both the original and validation cohorts. According to the authors, the approach could potentially be generalized to other disease states and immunological phenotypes. In an earlier analysis of approximately 590 of the donors, most TCR beta V segments appeared in productive rearrangements about 87% or about 30% of the time, broadly matching IMGT annotations. Immune exposure information for the cohort was limited to CMV serostatus. A later analysis found that TCR association rates varied across HLA loci, with DRB1 alleles showing the most associated TCRs and HLA-C alleles the fewest. Linkage disequilibrium might explain the correlated functional status among segregating V segments, but an unknown experimental factor could not be excluded. Across donors, most TCR sequences were observed very rarely, whereas some public TCRs were present in many individuals. When HLA alleles, especially DR and DQ, strongly co-occurred, TCR associations were difficult to assign to individual alleles. A few of the identified cytomegalovirus-associated TCR beta chains were confirmed in vitro to be specific for cytomegalovirus antigens. In a later analysis, most CMV-associated TCR beta chains were found to appear HLA-restricted, with HLA associations seemingly driven largely by CMV exposure. A later analysis reported that several top co-occurrence clusters appeared linked to parvovirus B19, influenza, CMV and Epstein-Barr virus. In the study, approximately 150 TCR beta chains were listed as associated with cytomegalovirus. Some IMGT-functional V segments, including TRBV6-2 and TRBV6-3, could not be distinguished by the 87-base-pair reads and were therefore excluded. The earlier analysis of nearly 600 of the donors excluded 15 to 20 rarely observed V segments, including chromosome 9 orphons, because counts were too low. At a false discovery rate of 0.05, a later analysis linked fewer than 20,000 TCR beta sequences to specific HLA alleles. The cohort was sequenced for TCR beta chains only, and without alpha or paired-chain data the features that could be detected were limited. In a later analysis, HLA-associated TCR beta chains showed more clonal expansion and lower generation probabilities than non-associated chains that were equally common.

Receptor amplification or capture employed the immunoSEQ multiplex PCR assay. The multiplex PCR relied on a mix of 60 forward primers for TCR Vbeta segments and 13 reverse primers for TCR Jbeta segments. The CDR3 region of rearranged TCR beta genes was amplified from genomic DNA with a multiplex PCR assay. The amplified TCR beta libraries were sequenced on the Illumina HiSeq System as 87-base-pair reads. Per the source publication's procedure: A later analysis counted tens of millions of unique TCR beta chains across the 650 to 800 repertoires, and some 11 million of these chains were shared by at least two donors. To remove PCR and sequencing errors, raw reads were error-corrected and collapsed into unique sequences using a nearest-neighbor algorithm that merged closely related sequences. V, D and J gene segments were assigned by aligning CDR3 sequences to IMGT reference sequences. For a sequence to be retained, a match of at least six nucleotides was required to both a V gene segment and a J gene segment. A rearrangement was called productive if the CDR3 had no stop codons and remained in frame with V and J, and every other rearrangement was called non-productive. Following IMGT convention, CDR3 was defined as the stretch from the second conserved V-encoded cysteine to the conserved J-encoded phenylalanine. The earlier analysis of 550 to 650 of the donors excluded any sequence lacking an unambiguous match to a single V gene segment. An earlier analysis of under 750 of the donors called V segments functional above 56.7% productive rearrangements and segregating when the between-donor standard deviation exceeded 5%. A statistical classification framework was developed to diagnose cytomegalovirus status using the catalog of TCR beta chain sequences. V and J gene assignment, in a later analysis, came from comparing TCR nucleotide sequences with IMGT/GENE-DB human TR gene sequences. In a later analysis, CDR3 sequences and most-parsimonious VDJ recombination scenarios were assigned using the TCRdist pipeline. In a later analysis, each TCR beta chain was defined by its CDR3 amino acid sequence together with its V-gene family, and reads lacking a unique V-gene family were excluded. A later analysis removed 600 or so highly shared, low-generation-probability nucleotide sequences to deal with suspected cross-contamination and a sequencing artifact. A later analysis calculated a clonal expansion index for each public chain from normalized within-repertoire ranks of inferred template counts. In a later analysis, generation probabilities were computed with a VDJ recombination model fitted to out-of-frame rearrangements, and the resulting probabilities were checked against IGoR. Hypergeometric tests were used in a later analysis to score TCR-TCR, TCR-HLA and TCR-CMV co-occurrence, with a repertoire-size bias correction applied to the TCR pairs. To estimate false discovery rates, a later analysis permuted the HLA or CMV assignments 20 times. In a later analysis, co-occurring TCRs were grouped using DBSCAN, with TCRdist sequence similarity added in when clustering inside HLA-allele-positive subsets. For co-occurrence clustering, repertoires with fewer than 30,000 or more than 120,000 public chains were excluded, along with 5 or 6 repertoires with anomalous nucleotide sharing. What TCRdb holds here is the immuneACCESS table cut down to in-frame rearrangements. Part of the clones is not present; checked against another copy, under half of the missing clones reflect an unresolved V gene, and the others are unexplained. The D gene and trimming were derived from the DNA, and the V and J assignments and clone size from that table. This sample's clone table shows some 75,000 clones. Less than 6% of the sample belongs to the ten largest clones.

V lost 6 bases and J lost 7 bases; the stretch between them is 15 bases long. The CDR3 starts with the cysteine, ends with the phenylalanine, and has 13 residues. The CDR3 DNA has 39 bases and is translated from base 1. Taken from the germline V gene, the CDR1 and CDR2 loops are MNHEY and SVGAGI. In total, around 600 healthy bone marrow donors made up the cohort. All cohort members were sampled while nominally healthy, although unrecorded immune exposures were likely present. The donor tested CMV seronegative, placing the donor among the roughly 340 seronegative members of the cohort. Every donor gave a peripheral blood sample, and the peripheral blood mononuclear cells from that sample were used for TCR beta sequencing. Genomic DNA extraction from the blood cell samples was performed with the Qiagen DNeasy Blood Extraction Kit.

The source material was PBMCs. This receptor was obtained from a man aged 35-49 years in good health and CMV-seronegative. This chain joins TRBV6-5 to TRBJ1-1; tentative D gene TRBD1, with 5 bases matching. The CDR3 region has the sequence CASSLILGGEAFF. The sequenced DNA: TGTGCCAGCAGCCTCATACTGGGGGGTGAAGCTTTCTTT.